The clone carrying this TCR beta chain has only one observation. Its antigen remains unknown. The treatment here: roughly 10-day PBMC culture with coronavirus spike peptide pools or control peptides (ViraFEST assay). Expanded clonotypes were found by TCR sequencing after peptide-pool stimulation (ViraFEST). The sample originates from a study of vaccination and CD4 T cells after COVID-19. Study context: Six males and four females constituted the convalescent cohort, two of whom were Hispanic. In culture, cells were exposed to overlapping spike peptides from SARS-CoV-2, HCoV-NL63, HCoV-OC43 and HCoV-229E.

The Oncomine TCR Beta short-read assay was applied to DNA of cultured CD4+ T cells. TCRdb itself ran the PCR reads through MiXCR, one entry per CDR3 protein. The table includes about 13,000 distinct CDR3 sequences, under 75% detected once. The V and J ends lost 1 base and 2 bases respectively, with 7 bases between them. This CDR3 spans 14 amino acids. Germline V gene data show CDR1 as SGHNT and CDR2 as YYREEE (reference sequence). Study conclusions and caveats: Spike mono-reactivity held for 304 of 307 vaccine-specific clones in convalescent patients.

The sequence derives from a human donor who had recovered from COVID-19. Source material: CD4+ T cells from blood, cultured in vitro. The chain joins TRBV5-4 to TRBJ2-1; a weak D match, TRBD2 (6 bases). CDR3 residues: CASSLRTTYNEQFF. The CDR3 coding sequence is TGTGCCAGCAGCTTGAGGACTACCTACAATGAGCAGTTCTTC.